Each of the 28 T cell receptor beta chains below was sequenced from the same sample in a study of beta chain features in type 1 diabetes. Whole-study results and caveats: Moderately but significantly shorter TCRB CDR3s were found in Type 1 diabetes patients in all four CD4+ subsets.

What these receptors recognize is not known. All of the isolated RNA was reverse transcribed, so expressed TCRB transcripts were sequenced. Sequencing used immunoSEQ multiplex PCR; TCRdb keeps in-frame clones, though not all of them. The data show more than 200,000 clones, 16% seen once. Sequencing was carried out using naive CD4+ T cells from blood. The receptors come from a man aged 30-40 years with type 1 diabetes.

This sequence joins TRBV7-2 and TRBJ1-2; TRBD1 is a possible D gene (5 bases). The CDR3 sequence is 14 residues long. Per the germline V gene, CDR1 is SGHTA and CDR2 is FQGNSA. The germline V and J ends were trimmed by 5 bases and 2 bases, with 12 bases remaining between them. CDR3 bases: TGTGCCAGCAGCACCCGAAACAGGAACTATGGCTACACCTTC. Protein: CASSTRNRNYGYTF.

The chain uses TRBV5-4 and TRBJ2-1, with D tentatively TRBD1 or TRBD2 (5 bases each). The CDR3 has 14 amino acids. Germline V gene data show CDR1 as SGHNT and CDR2 as YYREEE (reference sequence). V lost 4 bases, J lost 5 bases, and 13 bases lay in between. CDR3 loop: CASSMDWGNNEQFF. The DNA of the CDR3 is TGTGCCAGCAGCATGGATTGGGGGAACAATGAGCAGTTCTTC. Full variable domain (rest looked up from reference TRBV5-4 and TRBJ2-1): ETGVTQSPTHLIKTRGQQVTLRCSSQSGHNTVSWYQQALGQGPQFIFQYYREEENGRGNFPPRFSGLQFPNYSSELNVNALELDDSALYLCASSMDWGNNEQFFGPGTRLTVL.

A few counts support this clone. This sample also contains other DNA sequences that code for the same CDR3. The chain recombines TRBV29-1 with TRBJ2-6; TRBD1 matches at 11 bases. This CDR3 is 15 amino acids long. With V trimmed by 6 bases and J by 1 base, 2 bases remained unmatched. The germline gives CDR1 SQVTM, CDR2 ANQGSEA. The CDR3 here is CSVGQGASGANVLTF. The CDR3 nucleotides read TGCAGCGTCGGACAGGGGGCATCTGGGGCCAACGTCCTGACTTTC. The whole variable domain, filled in from reference TRBV29-1 and TRBJ2-6, reads SAVISQKPSRDICQRGTSLTIQCQVDSQVTMMFWYRQQPGQSLTLIATANQGSEATYESGFVIDKFPISRPNLTFSTLTVSNMSPEDSSIYLCSVGQGASGANVLTFGAGSRLTVL.

This clone was counted only a few times. The chain has TRBV29-1 and TRBJ2-3; D uncertain. The CDR3 has 14 residues. Trimming cost V 5 bases and J 0 bases, with 12 bases left between them. Germline V lookup: CDR1 SQVTM, CDR2 ANQGSEA. The CDR3 loop is CSVSGSGSTDTQYF. For the CDR3, the DNA is TGCAGCGTTTCGGGCTCCGGGAGCACAGATACGCAGTATTTT.

The chain joins TRBV28 to TRBJ2-3, with D possibly matching TRBD2 (5 bases). Trimming stripped 6 bases from V and 5 bases from J, with 6 bases between. The CDR3 covers 11 residues. Germline V gene lookup returns CDR1 MDHEN and CDR2 SYDVKM. CDR3 sequence (DNA): TGTGCCAGCAGCCGGGGAGATACGCAGTATTTT. As protein: CASSRGDTQYF. Full variable domain (rest looked up from reference TRBV28 and TRBJ2-3): DVKVTQSSRYLVKRTGEKVFLECVQDMDHENMFWYRQDPGLGLRLIYFSYDVKMKEKGDIPEGYSVSREKKERFSLILESASTNQTSMYLCASSRGDTQYFGPGTRLTVL.

This clone came up a few times. This sequence joins TRBV30 and TRBJ2-3, with 7 bases fitting TRBD2. The trim removed 3 bases at V and 5 bases at J, leaving 8 bases unmatched. Germline CDR1 GTSNPN, CDR2 SVGIG (reference sequence). This CDR3 comprises 14 residues. The CDR3 spells CAWSGGSLKDTQYF. The CDR3 DNA reads TGTGCCTGGAGCGGCGGGAGTCTAAAAGATACGCAGTATTTT.

This clone was seen a single time. The chain couples TRBV27 to TRBJ2-7, with unresolved D. The V end lost 5 bases, the J end lost 0 bases, and 5 bases lay between the germline ends. The CDR3 has 12 residues. Germline CDR1 is MNHEY and CDR2 is SMNVEV (reference sequence). In DNA form, the CDR3 reads TGTGCCAGCAGTCCGAGCTCCTACGAGCAGTACTTC. Protein sequence: CASSPSSYEQYF.

The gene calls are TRBV13 and TRBJ1-2; D gene ambiguous. V lost 2 bases to trimming and J lost 4 bases, with 2 bases between them. The germline V gene has CDR1 PRHDT and CDR2 FYEKMQ (reference sequence). The length of the CDR3 is 11 residues. CDR3 loop: CASSLFYGYTF. The CDR3 nucleotides are TGTGCCAGCAGCTTATTCTATGGCTACACCTTC.

This rearrangement joins TRBV25-1 to TRBJ2-5; perhaps TRBD1 as D (6 bases). Looked up from germline, CDR1 is MGHDK and CDR2 is SYGVNS. CDR3 length equals 16 residues. The germline V and J ends were trimmed by 1 base and 6 bases, with 18 bases remaining between them. The CDR3 bases are TGTGCCAGCAGTGAATTGGGGGCAGCCCAGAAGCAGACCCAGTACTTC. As protein: CASSELGAAQKQTQYF.

For this clone: The same CDR3 also results from other DNA sequences found in this sample. This sequence joins TRBV28 and TRBJ2-7; D remains unclear. The CDR3 covers 12 residues. The germline V gene encodes CDR1 MDHEN and CDR2 SYDVKM. V was clipped by 5 bases and J by 0 bases, with 5 bases between them. CDR3 in amino acids: CASSPPSYEQYF. CDR3 nucleotide sequence: TGTGCCAGCAGTCCTCCCTCCTACGAGCAGTACTTC.

This clone has only a few counts. This sample also contains other DNA sequences that code for the same CDR3. The chain carries TRBV9 and TRBJ2-1, with D possibly TRBD1 on 6 matching bases. This CDR3 region has 13 residues. Trimming removed 0 bases at V and 7 bases at J, with 8 bases between. Germline CDR1 SGDLS, CDR2 YYNGEE. CDR3 sequence: CASSVGTVNEQFF. DNA for the CDR3: TGTGCCAGCAGCGTAGGGACAGTGAATGAGCAGTTCTTC.

In this sample, this clone turned up a few times. The V gene is TRBV23-1, the J gene TRBJ2-4; TRBD1 might be the D (5 bases). TRBV23-1 has ORF status, its function being uncertain. This CDR3 is 18 amino acids long. V was trimmed by 2 bases and J by 0 bases, leaving 17 bases between them. As DNA, the CDR3 is TGCGCCAGCAGTCAACAGACAGCGTCAGATTTAGCCAAAAACATTCAGTACTTC. Translating gives CASSQQTASDLAKNIQYF.

The chain has TRBV29-1 and TRBJ1-3, with D uncertain. Germline CDR1 is SQVTM and CDR2 is ANQGSEA. This CDR3 comprises 13 residues. V lost 6 bases and J 0 bases, leaving 9 bases between the germline ends. The CDR3 is CSVSPRSGNTIYF. The CDR3 DNA sequence: TGCAGCGTCAGTCCCCGCTCTGGAAACACCATATATTTT.

The V gene is TRBV5-1, the J gene TRBJ2-7; TRBD2 is a possible D gene (6 bases). The CDR3 totals 17 residues. Germline V gene lookup returns CDR1 SGHRS and CDR2 YFSETQ. Trimming left V 0 bases short and J 0 bases short, with 16 bases between. The CDR3 region has the DNA TGCGCCAGCAGCTTGGAGGAGGGACCTCCAAGCTCCTACGAGCAGTACTTC. Translation gives CASSLEEGPPSSYEQYF.

The rearrangement joins TRBV14 to TRBJ1-2; 7 nucleotides line up with TRBD1. The CDR3 runs to 13 residues. V lost 3 bases, J lost 4 bases, and 2 bases stayed unmatched. Germline CDR1 reads SGHDN; CDR2 reads FVKESK. The CDR3 nucleotides read TGTGCCAGCAGCCAGAGGGACAGCTATGGCTACACCTTC. It translates to CASSQRDSYGYTF.

The chain carries TRBV18 and TRBJ2-7; D is possibly TRBD2 (6 bases). This CDR3 contains 14 residues. Germline loops: CDR1 KGHSH, CDR2 LQKENI. V was shortened by 3 bases and J by 5 bases, with 14 bases between the two germline ends. Here the CDR3 reads CASSPTGVRDEQYF. DNA of the CDR3: TGTGCCAGCTCACCTACGGGGGTTAGGGACGAGCAGTACTTC. Complete variable domain (other parts from reference TRBV18 and TRBJ2-7): NAGVMQNPRHLVRRRGQEARLRCSPMKGHSHVYWYRQLPEEGLKFMVYLQKENIIDESGMPKERFSAEFPKEGPSILRIQQVVRGDSAAYFCASSPTGVRDEQYFGPGTRLTVT.

In its sample, this clone was seen a few times. The chain carries TRBV10-3 and TRBJ1-1, with D perhaps TRBD1 (6 bases). The CDR3 covers 14 residues. Germline CDR1 ENHRY, CDR2 SYGVKD. Deletions cut 3 bases from V and 3 bases from J, with 11 bases between. In DNA, the CDR3 is TGTGCCATCAGTGAAACAGGGAGAGACACTGAAGCTTTCTTT. Translated: CAISETGRDTEAFF.

J is TRBJ1-2 and V is TRBV9; tentative D call: TRBD1 (5 bases). The germline V and J ends were trimmed by 3 bases and 3 bases, with 12 bases remaining between them. This CDR3 has 14 amino acids. Germline assignment: CDR1 SGDLS and CDR2 YYNGEE. Here the CDR3 reads CASSASTRDYGYTF. The CDR3 DNA sequence: TGTGCCAGCAGCGCCTCAACCAGGGACTATGGCTACACCTTC.

In its sample, this clone was seen a few times. V and J are TRBV5-6 and TRBJ2-3; 7 nucleotides match TRBD1. After removal of 7 bases from V and 7 bases from J, the junction contained 3 bases not matched to a gene. Germline V lookup: CDR1 SGHDT, CDR2 YYEEEE. This CDR3 spans 11 amino acids. CDR3 sequence reads: CASRQGYTQYF. CDR3 coding DNA: TGTGCCAGCCGACAGGGCTATACGCAGTATTTT.

This rearrangement joins TRBV5-1 to TRBJ2-1, with D uncertain. Trimming took 0 bases from V and 1 from J, leaving 8 bases between them. This CDR3 comprises 15 residues. The germline V gene has CDR1 SGHRS and CDR2 YFSETQ. The CDR3 DNA is TGCGCCAGCAGCTTGGTCGGCGTTTCCTACAATGAGCAGTTCTTC. Its translation is CASSLVGVSYNEQFF.

This clone appeared a few times. This rearrangement joins TRBV25-1 to TRBJ2-3; D is undetermined. Germline CDR1 MGHDK, CDR2 SYGVNS. V was trimmed by 0 bases and J by 5 bases, leaving 9 bases between them. The CDR3 is made up of 14 amino acids. This CDR3 is CASSEYTRGDTQYF. The CDR3 DNA sequence: TGTGCCAGCAGTGAATATACCCGTGGAGATACGCAGTATTTT.

The gene calls are TRBV29-1 and TRBJ1-1; weak D call: TRBD1 (6 bases). The CDR3 totals 11 residues. V lost 4 bases, J lost 13 bases, and 16 bases lay in between. CDR1 and CDR2 (germline): SQVTM, ANQGSEA. The CDR3 DNA is TGCAGCGTTGGGACAGCCGTAAATGGTTTCTTT. Translating it yields CSVGTAVNGFF.

This clone was counted only a few times. The chain joins TRBV21-1 to TRBJ2-5. TRBV21-1 is a listed pseudogene. The CDR3 sequence is 15 residues long. The CDR3 region has the DNA TGTGCCAGCAGCATGCGGACCGGAAAGCAAGAGACCCAGTACTTC. It specifies CASSMRTGKQETQYF.

In DNA, the CDR3 is TGTGCCAGCAGTGGGACAGATACGGAGACCCAGTACTTC. Its translation: CASSGTDTETQYF. J is TRBJ2-5 and V is TRBV5-4; 7 bases map to TRBD1. The CDR3 sequence is 13 residues long. The V segment lost 5 bases and the J segment 5 bases; nucleotides outside the gene matches: 6. Germline V gene lookup returns CDR1 SGHNT and CDR2 YYREEE (reference sequence).

The chain uses TRBV7-3 and TRBJ2-2, with D maybe TRBD2 (5 bases). The CDR3 extends over 15 amino acids. V was shortened by 5 bases and J by 3 bases, with 13 bases between the two germline ends. In germline, CDR1 is SGHTA, CDR2 FQGTGA. The CDR3 spells CASSPTRVDTGELFF. CDR3 bases: TGTGCCAGCAGCCCAACTAGGGTCGACACCGGGGAGCTGTTTTTT.

The V and J genes are TRBV7-9 and TRBJ2-7, with D maybe TRBD1 (6 bases). The CDR3 consists of 14 residues. Trimming cost V 6 bases and J 0 bases, with 12 bases left between them. Germline CDR1 SEHNR, CDR2 FQNEAQ (reference sequence). The CDR3: CASRPGTSSYEQYF. CDR3 nucleotide sequence: TGTGCCAGCAGGCCAGGGACAAGCTCCTACGAGCAGTACTTC.

This clone was counted a few times. This sequence joins TRBV11-2 and TRBJ2-7; weak D call: TRBD2 (5 bases). With 2 bases removed from V and 2 bases from J, the gap between germline ends came to 7 bases. This CDR3 comprises 13 residues. Per the germline V gene, CDR1 is SGHAT and CDR2 is FQNNGV. The CDR3 coding sequence is TGTGCCAGCAGCTTAATGAGGGCCTACGAGCAGTACTTC. Its translation: CASSLMRAYEQYF.

The V and J genes are TRBV4-1 and TRBJ2-1; tentatively, D is TRBD2 (5 bases). Trimming left V 1 base short and J 6 bases short, with 16 bases between. This CDR3 comprises 16 residues. The germline gives CDR1 MGHRA, CDR2 YSYEKL. In DNA, the CDR3 is TGCGCCAGCAGCCAAGTCAGTAGCGTCAGCATCAATGAGCAGTTCTTC. Its translation: CASSQVSSVSINEQFF.